A single TCR beta chain is shown here with its context. In TCRdb, the 5' RACE reads were re-called with MiXCR into one record per CDR3 protein. Of about 720,000 distinct CDR3 sequences listed, about 20% are singletons. This sample is part of a study of identical twins. CDR1 MNHEY and CDR2 SMNVEV come from the germline V gene (reference sequence). Trimming left V 2 bases short and J 7 bases short, with 15 bases between. The CDR3 length is 14 residues. The same data also went into a second study, on T cells expressing NK-cell markers. As that study records: Sorted CD3+CD56+NKG2C+, CD3+CD56+NKG2C- and CD3+CD56-NKG2C+ T cells provided the TCR beta repertoires. Of the CD8+ T cells in six donors, about 1.0-8% belonged to dominant NKG2C+ clonotypes. The leading position in the CD3+CD56-NKG2C+ fraction of several donors also went to these clonotypes.

The V call is TRBV27, the J call TRBJ2-7; tentative D call: TRBD1 (6 bases). Input material: PBMCs. The sequence came from a woman younger than 30 in good health. The CDR3 region is CASSLIRGEGEQYF. The CDR3 DNA is TGTGCCAGCAGTTTAATCAGGGGCGAAGGGGAGCAGTACTTC.